A single sample is the source of the 20 T cell receptor beta chains below, sequenced in a study of blood T cell repertoires in COVID-19. Clones were read by immunoSEQ multiplex PCR, and TCRdb kept only the in-frame ones, dropping some. The repertoire holds about 360,000 clones, with about 88% as singletons. Source material: peripheral blood. The receptor set was obtained from a human donor in a cohort sampled during active COVID-19.

This clone was found a few times. This chain links TRBV7-2 with TRBJ2-3, with 9 bases lining up with TRBD1. This CDR3 region has 15 residues. The V segment lost 5 bases and the J segment 3 bases; nucleotides outside the gene matches: 6. Germline values: CDR1 SGHTA, CDR2 FQGNSA. This CDR3 is CASSQDRGYTDTQYF. DNA of the CDR3: TGTGCCAGCAGCCAGGACAGGGGTTATACAGATACGCAGTATTTT.

This clone showed up just once. The V call is TRBV7-2, the J call TRBJ2-7; D might be TRBD2 (7 bases). Germline V gene sequence: CDR1 SGHTA, CDR2 FQGNSA. CDR3 length: 14 amino acids. V was cut by 4 bases and J by 5 bases, with 15 bases left in between. CDR3 coding DNA: TGTGCCAGCAGCTCCGGCGGGGGCGTCGACGAGCAGTACTTC. Protein sequence: CASSSGGGVDEQYF.

The rearrangement joins TRBV5-1 to TRBJ2-2; a weak D match, TRBD1 (6 bases). CDR3 length equals 15 residues. The germline V gene encodes CDR1 SGHRS and CDR2 YFSETQ. Trimming took off 0 bases at V and 2 bases at J, with 8 bases between the two ends. The CDR3 DNA is TGCGCCAGCAGCTTGGCAGGGGCAAACACCGGGGAGCTGTTTTTT. Its protein product is CASSLAGANTGELFF. Filled out from reference TRBV5-1 and TRBJ2-2, the complete variable domain reads KAGVTQTPRYLIKTRGQQVTLSCSPISGHRSVSWYQQTPGQGLQFLFEYFSETQRNKGNFPGRFSGRQFSNSRSEMNVSTLELGDSALYLCASSLAGANTGELFFGEGSRLTVL.

On this clone: Other nucleotide sequences from this sample produce the same CDR3. The chain is built from TRBV2 and TRBJ2-1; D is possibly TRBD1 (6 bases). CDR3 length equals 13 residues. The germline V and J ends were trimmed by 4 bases and 4 bases, with 8 bases remaining between them. CDR1 and CDR2 (germline): SNHLY, FYNNEI. The CDR3 loop is CASSVQGYNEQFF. The CDR3 DNA reads as TGTGCCAGCAGTGTACAGGGTTACAATGAGCAGTTCTTC.

The chain uses TRBV6-6 and TRBJ1-1; D remains unclear. This CDR3 spans 13 amino acids. Per germline, CDR1 MNHNY and CDR2 SVGAGI (reference sequence). V lost 7 bases to trimming and J lost 0 bases, with 9 bases between them. The CDR3 nucleotides are TGTGCCAGCAAGCCCGACTTGAACACTGAAGCTTTCTTT. It translates to CASKPDLNTEAFF.

The chain is built from TRBV7-2 and TRBJ2-3; TRBD2 aligns across 14 bases. The CDR3 loop spans 16 amino acids. With V trimmed by 4 bases and J by 10 bases, 10 bases remained unmatched. In germline, CDR1 is SGHTA, CDR2 FQGNSA. CDR3 nucleotides: TGTGCCAGCAGCTCTACGGGACTAGCGGGGGAATCCGCGCAGTATTTT. Protein product: CASSSTGLAGESAQYF.

The V call is TRBV30, the J call TRBJ2-2; a possible D gene is TRBD1 (6 bases). The CDR3 extends over 14 amino acids. V dropped 7 bases and J dropped 5 bases, with 17 bases sitting between them. Looked up from germline, CDR1 is GTSNPN and CDR2 is SVGIG (reference sequence). The CDR3 DNA follows: TGTGCCTCACGGCAGGGGACCGAAACCGGGGAGCTGTTTTTT. Translation gives CASRQGTETGELFF.

The chain couples TRBV4-2 to TRBJ1-4; TRBD1 agrees at 10 bases. Unmatched junction bases numbered 3, after V lost 1 base and J lost 7 bases. From germline, CDR1 is LGHNA and CDR2 YNFKEQ. The CDR3 extends over 15 amino acids. The CDR3 DNA reads TGTGCCAGCAGCCAAGCGGACAGGGGGACTGAAAAACTGTTTTTT. Encoded protein: CASSQADRGTEKLFF.

The CDR3 loop reads CASSLGGREAFF. As DNA, the CDR3 is TGTGCCAGCAGCTTAGGAGGCCGTGAAGCTTTCTTT. V is TRBV11-2 and J is TRBJ1-1; D uncertain. V was shortened by 1 base and J by 7 bases, with 7 bases between the two germline ends. CDR3 length: 12 residues. Looked up from germline, CDR1 is SGHAT and CDR2 is FQNNGV.

This sequence joins TRBV5-8 and TRBJ2-1; TRBD1 might be the D (6 bases). Germline V gene lookup returns CDR1 SGHTS and CDR2 YDEGEE. V was clipped by 6 bases and J by 5 bases, with 9 bases between them. The CDR3 contains 12 residues. The DNA for the CDR3 is TGTGCCAGCAACCGACAGGACAATGAGCAGTTCTTC. Its protein product is CASNRQDNEQFF.

The table lists this clone with a count of one. The chain carries TRBV5-1 and TRBJ2-3; D is unresolved. V lost 2 bases and J lost 3, with 13 bases in between. Germline V gene data show CDR1 as SGHRS and CDR2 as YFSETQ. The CDR3 is made up of 15 amino acids. The CDR3 DNA reads TGCGCCAGCAGCTTTGAGCCCGCTCTTACAGATACGCAGTATTTT. Translated, it gives CASSFEPALTDTQYF.

This clone was seen once. The chain links TRBV6-1 to TRBJ2-5; TRBD2 aligns across 7 bases. After removal of 4 bases from V and 4 bases from J, the junction contained 18 bases not matched to a gene. Looked up from germline, CDR1 is MNHNS and CDR2 is SASEGT. This CDR3 is built from 18 residues. The CDR3 DNA sequence: TGTGCCAGCAGTGCCGTGCCTTATTTAAGCGGGGTAGGAGAGACCCAGTACTTC. It encodes CASSAVPYLSGVGETQYF.

The J gene is TRBJ1-4, the V gene TRBV5-6; D is perhaps TRBD1 (6 bases). Germline CDR1 is SGHDT and CDR2 is YYEEEE. This CDR3 is built from 16 residues. V was clipped by 0 bases and J by 5 bases, with 14 bases between them. This chain's CDR3 is CASSLASGTSNEKLFF. The CDR3 coding sequence is TGTGCCAGCAGCTTGGCGTCCGGGACATCGAATGAAAAACTGTTTTTT.

This chain links TRBV9 with TRBJ1-6; D is unresolved. Per the germline V gene, CDR1 is SGDLS and CDR2 is YYNGEE. The CDR3 covers 15 residues. Trimming left V 0 bases short and J 5 bases short, with 9 bases between. Here the CDR3 reads CASSVASGDNSPLHF. The CDR3 DNA reads as TGTGCCAGCAGCGTAGCTTCAGGCGATAATTCACCCCTCCACTTT.

The genes are TRBV6-5 and TRBJ2-7; TRBD1 agrees at 8 bases. Trimming removed 6 bases from V and 3 bases from J; junction bases left unmatched: 7. The CDR3 extends over 14 amino acids. Per germline, CDR1 MNHEY and CDR2 SVGAGI. CDR3 in amino acids: CASRDRTGSYEQYF. CDR3 nucleotide sequence: TGTGCCAGCAGGGATCGGACAGGGAGCTACGAGCAGTACTTC.

This chain joins TRBV19 and TRBJ2-3; D unresolved. The CDR3 runs to 12 residues. Germline values: CDR1 LNHDA, CDR2 SQIVND (reference sequence). Trimming stripped 5 bases from V and 4 bases from J, with 7 bases between. CDR3 DNA: TGTGCCAGTAGTTCAACGGCAGATACGCAGTATTTT. Translated, it gives CASSSTADTQYF.

The chain joins TRBV2 to TRBJ2-2; D not resolved. Trimming took off 6 bases at V and 4 bases at J, with 18 bases between the two ends. Germline assignment: CDR1 SNHLY and CDR2 FYNNEI. The CDR3 length is 16 residues. The CDR3 bases are TGTGCCAGCAGCCCAGTCAGGATTTCGAGCACCGGGGAGCTGTTTTTT. Its protein product is CASSPVRISSTGELFF.

The chain has TRBV5-4 and TRBJ2-7; D gene unclear. This CDR3 comprises 12 residues. Per germline, CDR1 SGHNT and CDR2 YYREEE (reference sequence). V lost 1 base, J lost 4 bases, and 6 bases lay in between. CDR3 residues: CASSLSRYEQYF. As DNA, the CDR3 is TGTGCCAGCAGCTTGTCCAGATACGAGCAGTACTTC. Based on the CDR3 plus reference TRBV5-4 and TRBJ2-7, the full variable domain is ETGVTQSPTHLIKTRGQQVTLRCSSQSGHNTVSWYQQALGQGPQFIFQYYREEENGRGNFPPRFSGLQFPNYSSELNVNALELDDSALYLCASSLSRYEQYFGPGTRLTVT.

This chain connects TRBV29-1 to TRBJ2-5; D is possibly TRBD2 (6 bases). The CDR3 is made up of 12 amino acids. Trimming pared 4 bases from V and 9 bases from J, leaving 15 bases between. The germline V gene has CDR1 SQVTM and CDR2 ANQGSEA. As DNA, the CDR3 is TGCAGCGTTGGTAGGGGCGGGGAGGCCCAGTACTTC. This encodes CSVGRGGEAQYF.

The chain has TRBV6-5 and TRBJ2-1; tentatively, D is TRBD1 (5 bases). The CDR3 runs to 14 residues. Germline lookup yields CDR1 MNHEY and CDR2 SVGAGI. Trimming stripped 0 bases from V and 8 bases from J, with 11 bases between. The CDR3 protein is CASSYSNRFDEQFF. CDR3 nucleotide sequence: TGTGCCAGCAGTTACTCCAACAGGTTTGATGAGCAGTTCTTC.